This T cell receptor beta chain emerged from a study of cytomegalovirus exposure and HLA in healthy donors. The study's findings and limits: Later, TCR association rates were found to vary by HLA locus, highest for DRB1 and lowest for HLA-C.

Amplification used 60 Vbeta primers and 13 Jbeta primers. Using immunoSEQ multiplex PCR, the repertoire was profiled, and TCRdb retains in-frame clones only, with some absent. The table lists tens of thousands of clones, 70% to 80% of them singletons. As for this clone: The antigen remains unidentified.

CDR3 length: 16 residues. The germline V gene has CDR1 LNHNV and CDR2 YYDKDF (reference sequence). V was pared by 2 bases and J by 5 bases, with 19 bases between. The V gene is TRBV15, the J gene TRBJ2-7, with unresolved D. The source is a woman between 40 and 55 years old in good health and CMV-seropositive. The specimen sequenced was PBMCs. The CDR3 protein is CATSRLVSVIAHEQYF. The CDR3 DNA reads TGTGCCACCAGCAGACTCGTCTCAGTCATTGCCCACGAGCAGTACTTC.